A selection of T cell receptor beta chains follows, all from one sample in a study of blood T cell repertoires in COVID-19. Data came from immunoSEQ multiplex PCR; TCRdb stores just in-frame clones and leaves some out. The table records 200,000 to 250,000 clones, approximately 87% of them present only once. Sequencing was carried out using peripheral blood. Source of these receptors: a man aged 60 to 69 with acute or convalescent COVID-19. Both conserved end residues are part of each CDR3. D genes are given only for firm matches. Clone sizes are given selectively: once, few, many, or a class where the clone is expanded.

V gene,clone size,D gene,J gene,CDR3 DNA,CDR3 protein
TRBV27,-,TRBD1,TRBJ1-6,TGTGCCAGCAGTTTCGGACAGGCTGGTTCACCCCTCCACTTT,CASSFGQAGSPLHF
TRBV7-2,-,TRBD2,TRBJ2-3,TGTGCCAGCAGCTTGACTAGCGGGAGGGCAGATACGCAGTATTTT,CASSLTSGRADTQYF
TRBV15,-,-,TRBJ2-1,TGTGCCACCAGCAGAGAGCAAAAGTGGCCCTACAATGAGCAGTTCTTC,CATSREQKWPYNEQFF
TRBV5-6,few,-,TRBJ2-7,TGTGCCAGCAGCCGCACAGGGATAAGCGAGCAGTACTTC,CASSRTGISEQYF
TRBV9,-,-,TRBJ2-3,TGTGCCAGCAGCGTAGCTCCGGGAGATACGCAGTATTTT,CASSVAPGDTQYF
TRBV11-2,-,-,TRBJ2-1,TGTGCCAGCAGCTTAAATTTAAACAATGAGCAGTTCTTC,CASSLNLNNEQFF
TRBV3-1/TRBV3-2,-,-,TRBJ2-7,TGTGCCAGCAGCCATCAGACATCCTGCTCCTACGAGCAGTACTTC,CASSHQTSCSYEQYF
TRBV5-4,-,TRBD1,TRBJ1-3,TGTGCCAGCAGCGTAGGACAGGCGGGAAACACCATATATTTT,CASSVGQAGNTIYF
TRBV24-1,-,TRBD2,TRBJ2-3,TGTGCCACCAGTGACGCGACTAGCGGGAGATTGGATACGCAGTATTTT,CATSDATSGRLDTQYF
TRBV18,-,TRBD1,TRBJ1-5,TGTGCCAGCTCATCCGGACAGGGCGCGACAGATCAGCCCCAGCATTTT,CASSSGQGATDQPQHF
TRBV2,few,-,TRBJ1-5,TGTGCCAGCACTCAGTCGGGGGCCCAGCATTTT,CASTQSGAQHF
TRBV11-1,-,TRBD1,TRBJ2-1,TGTGCCAGCAGCCCACAGGGGGGTGCCTACAATGAGCAGTTCTTC,CASSPQGGAYNEQFF
TRBV7-3,-,TRBD2,TRBJ2-1,TGTGCCAGCAGGTCCCCGGGACTAGCCTACAATGAGCAGTTCTTC,CASRSPGLAYNEQFF
TRBV4-3,-,TRBD1,TRBJ2-5,TGCGCCAGCAGCCAAGATCCCCCTGGACAGGGACAAGAGACCCAGTACTTC,CASSQDPPGQGQETQYF
TRBV9,once,TRBD2,TRBJ2-7,TGTGCCAGCAGCCCTAGGATGTCTAGCGGGACGATCGAGCAGTACTTC,CASSPRMSSGTIEQYF
TRBV4-3,-,-,TRBJ2-3,TGCGCCAGCAGCCCGCGACAGGATACCTCGGATACGCAGTATTTT,CASSPRQDTSDTQYF
TRBV3-1/TRBV3-2,-,-,TRBJ2-2,TGTGCCAGCAGCCTTCGGAGGGGGCGGGATCTCGGGGAGCTGTTTTTT,CASSLRRGRDLGELFF
TRBV28,-,TRBD2,TRBJ2-7,TGTGCCAGCAGTTCCTATAGCGGGCTAAGGTCCTACGAGCAGTACTTC,CASSSYSGLRSYEQYF
TRBV5-1,-,TRBD1,TRBJ1-1,TGCGCCAGCAGCAACGGCGGACAGGTTGGCACTGAAGCTTTCTTT,CASSNGGQVGTEAFF
TRBV6-5,-,TRBD1,TRBJ1-6,TGTGCCAGCAGTACCATCACAGGGGGGGGATCACCCCTCCACTTT,CASSTITGGGSPLHF
TRBV30,-,-,TRBJ1-1,TGTGCCTGGAGCCCCTTTTTGGGGCGCACGGTGCTCGGTGGAGCTTTCTTT,CAWSPFLGRTVLGGAFF
TRBV28,-,-,TRBJ1-4,TGTGCCAGCAGTTTTCCGATGAGGTTTGAAAAACTGTTTTTT,CASSFPMRFEKLFF
TRBV11-3,-,TRBD2,TRBJ2-2,TGTGCCAGCAGCTTAGCAGGACTAGCGGCCGGGGAGCTGTTTTTT,CASSLAGLAAGELFF
TRBV7-2,-,-,TRBJ1-5,TGTGCCAGCAGCTGGGGACTCAATCAGCCCCAGCATTTT,CASSWGLNQPQHF
TRBV5-1,-,-,TRBJ1-6,TGCGCCAGCAGCCTCAGGGAAAATTCACCCCTCCACTTT,CASSLRENSPLHF
TRBV5-4,-,TRBD2,TRBJ2-3,TGTGCCAGCAGCTTGCCGGGACTATTGGATACGCAGTATTTT,CASSLPGLLDTQYF
TRBV28,once,TRBD1,TRBJ1-2,TGTGCCAGCAACGAGGGACAGGGTCTTGGCTACACCTTC,CASNEGQGLGYTF
TRBV3-1/TRBV3-2,-,-,TRBJ2-1,TGTGCCAGCAGCCAAGATCCTAACCCATACAATGAGCAGTTCTTC,CASSQDPNPYNEQFF
TRBV3-1/TRBV3-2,-,-,TRBJ1-5,TGTGCCAGCAGCCAAGAAGCCGGGCCCCAGCATTTT,CASSQEAGPQHF
TRBV4-2,-,-,TRBJ1-1,TGTGCCAGCAGCCAAGCAGGGGCGAGTACTGAAGCTTTCTTT,CASSQAGASTEAFF
TRBV5-1,-,-,TRBJ2-7,TGCGCCAGCAGCTGGGGGCAGCCGTCCTACGAGCAGTACTTC,CASSWGQPSYEQYF
TRBV9,-,-,TRBJ1-1,TGTGCCAGCAGCGTAGCTACCAGGGGCACTGAAGCTTTCTTT,CASSVATRGTEAFF
TRBV7-3,-,-,TRBJ1-3,TGTGCCAGCAGCCACTCGCGACAGAACTCTGGAAACACCATATATTTT,CASSHSRQNSGNTIYF
TRBV13,-,-,TRBJ1-1,TGTGCCAGCAGCCAAGACACCTTGGAAGCTTTCTTT,CASSQDTLEAFF
TRBV4-1,-,TRBD2,TRBJ2-3,TGCGCCAGCAGCCAGAATAGCGGGAGCGACACAGATACGCAGTATTTT,CASSQNSGSDTDTQYF
TRBV29-1,-,-,TRBJ1-4,TGCAGCGTCCTGGGGCAGGGGAACGAAAAACTGTTTTTT,CSVLGQGNEKLFF
TRBV7-2,-,TRBD1,TRBJ2-4,TGTGCCAGCAGCTTAAAACCGGGACAGGGCCCCAAAAACATTCAGTACTTC,CASSLKPGQGPKNIQYF
TRBV30,-,TRBD1,TRBJ1-2,TGTGCCTACTTGCAGGGGGAAGACTATGGCTACACCTTC,CAYLQGEDYGYTF
TRBV27,-,-,TRBJ1-1,TGTGCCAGCAGTTTATCGGTCTTACACGTGAACACTGAAGCTTTCTTT,CASSLSVLHVNTEAFF
TRBV9,-,TRBD2,TRBJ2-7,TGTGCCAGCAGCGTTGCGACTAGCGGTCCCTACGAGCAGTACTTC,CASSVATSGPYEQYF
TRBV27,few,TRBD1,TRBJ1-1,TGTGCCAGCAGTCAAGGAGCCACAGGGGGCGCGAAGAACACTGAAGCTTTCTTT,CASSQGATGGAKNTEAFF
TRBV7-2,-,-,TRBJ1-3,TGTGCCAGCAGCCTCAACACAGGGAGCTCTGGAAACACCATATATTTT,CASSLNTGSSGNTIYF
TRBV2,-,TRBD1,TRBJ2-3,TGTGCCAGGGGACAGCTTCTCACAGATACGCAGTATTTT,CARGQLLTDTQYF
TRBV28,-,TRBD2,TRBJ2-4,TGTGCCAGCAGTAAGGGACTAGCGGGAGGCGTAGCCAAAAACATTCAGTACTTC,CASSKGLAGGVAKNIQYF
TRBV19,-,TRBD1,TRBJ2-2,TGTGCCAGTAGGGACAGGGGGCGAGGCGGGGAGCTGTTTTTT,CASRDRGRGGELFF
TRBV27,-,-,TRBJ1-5,TGTGCCAGCCGTGCTGGGGGCAGGTTACAGCCCCAGCATTTT,CASRAGGRLQPQHF
TRBV6-1,once,TRBD2,TRBJ2-5,TGTGCCAGCAGTGACCGACTAGCGCCCCAAGAGACCCAGTACTTC,CASSDRLAPQETQYF
TRBV29-1,-,TRBD1,TRBJ1-3,TGCAGCGTCGGGACAGGGGGTGGAAACACCATATATTTT,CSVGTGGGNTIYF
TRBV20-1,-,-,TRBJ1-2,TGCAGTGCTGGCAGGGGAGGCTACACCTTC,CSAGRGGYTF
TRBV4-2,-,-,TRBJ1-6,TGTGCCAGCAGCCCCGTTTCGGTCAGGGTAAATTCACCCCTCCACTTT,CASSPVSVRVNSPLHF